The next 27 T cell receptor beta chains were all read from a single sample in a study of T cell changes during pregnancy in multiple sclerosis. Sequencing used immunoSEQ multiplex PCR; TCRdb keeps in-frame clones, though not all of them. This table holds tens of thousands of clones, approximately 92% found once. Material: CD4+ T cells from peripheral blood mononuclear cells, obtained in the third trimester of pregnancy. The receptors originated from a female donor with multiple sclerosis, enrolled in a pregnancy study.

This clone was observed once. The chain uses TRBV21-1 and TRBJ1-2; the D call in the table, TRBD1, was not verified against the DNA. TRBV21-1 is given as a pseudogene. CDR3 length: 10 amino acids. CDR3 region: CASGALGYTF. The CDR3 coding sequence is TGTGCCAGCGGGGCGCTGGGCTACACCTTC.

The chain has TRBV19 and TRBJ1-2; 7 nucleotides line up with TRBD1. CDR1 is LNHDA, CDR2 SQIVND, per germline (reference sequence). V was pared by 6 bases and J by 9 bases, with 28 bases of the junction left unmatched. The CDR3 is 19 residues long. The CDR3 loop is CASSQHAGRGRGVRWSYTF. The CDR3, as DNA: TGTGCCAGTAGCCAACATGCCGGAAGGGGGCGAGGAGTACGGTGGAGCTACACCTTC.

V and J are TRBV6-6 and TRBJ2-1; a possible D gene is TRBD1 (5 bases). This CDR3 has 15 amino acids. CDR1 MNHNY and CDR2 SVGAGI come from the germline V gene (reference sequence). The V end was cut by 0 bases, the J end by 8 bases, with 14 bases between. The CDR3 DNA sequence: TGTGCCAGCAGTTACTCGGCAGGGTCTCGAGATGAGCAGTTCTTC. Its translation is CASSYSAGSRDEQFF.

The chain recombines TRBV5-8 with TRBJ1-5; D possibly corresponds to TRBD1 (6 bases). Trimming cost V 0 bases and J 10 bases, with 14 bases left between them. Germline CDR1 and CDR2: SGHTS and YDEGEE. The CDR3 runs 14 residues. CDR3 DNA sequence: TGTGCCAGCAGCTTGGGACAGGCCTTACCACCCCAGCATTTT. It yields the protein CASSLGQALPPQHF.

J is TRBJ1-2 and V is TRBV6-5; TRBD1 matches 8 bases. The CDR3 totals 15 residues. Germline V lookup: CDR1 MNHEY, CDR2 SVGAGI. V trimming: 6 bases; J trimming: 7 bases; junction bases outside the gene matches: 13. CDR3 sequence: CASSQYRTGFGGYTF. The CDR3, as DNA: TGTGCCAGCAGCCAATACCGGACAGGGTTCGGTGGCTACACCTTC.

This clone was counted once. The V and J genes are TRBV4-1 and TRBJ2-7; maybe TRBD1 (6 bases). The CDR3 covers 19 residues. V was trimmed by 0 bases and J by 2 bases, leaving 23 bases between them. From germline, CDR1 is MGHRA and CDR2 YSYEKL. The DNA of the CDR3 is TGCGCCAGCAGCCAAGATAAAAAACAGGGAAACAGGGCCCCCTACGAGCAGTACTTC. Translating it yields CASSQDKKQGNRAPYEQYF.

The chain recombines TRBV7-9 with TRBJ2-4, with 7 bases identical to TRBD2. The trim removed 5 bases at V and 1 base at J, leaving 5 bases unmatched. This CDR3 region has 15 residues. Germline CDR1 and CDR2: SEHNR and FQNEAQ (reference sequence). CDR3 loop: CASSMSGGAKNIQYF. The CDR3 DNA follows: TGTGCCAGCAGCATGTCCGGGGGGGCCAAAAACATTCAGTACTTC.

This chain joins TRBV18 and TRBJ2-2; TRBD2 aligns across 9 bases. Unmatched junction bases numbered 5, after V lost 6 bases and J lost 0 bases. The CDR3 length is 16 residues. Germline V gene lookup returns CDR1 KGHSH and CDR2 LQKENI. CDR3 sequence (DNA): TGTGCCAGCTCGGAGCTAGCGGGATCGAACACCGGGGAGCTGTTTTTT. This codes for CASSELAGSNTGELFF.

The V gene is TRBV5-1, the J gene TRBJ1-1, with a possible D match to TRBD1 (5 bases). The V gene lost 7 bases and the J gene lost 3 bases, with 19 bases spanning the gap. This CDR3 contains 15 residues. The germline CDR1 and CDR2 sequences are SGHRS and YFSETQ. CDR3 protein: CASATGPGRDTEAFF. In DNA, the CDR3 is TGCGCCAGCGCCACGGGTCCAGGGCGAGACACTGAAGCTTTCTTT. The full variable domain, rest sourced from reference TRBV5-1 and TRBJ1-1, is KAGVTQTPRYLIKTRGQQVTLSCSPISGHRSVSWYQQTPGQGLQFLFEYFSETQRNKGNFPGRFSGRQFSNSRSEMNVSTLELGDSALYLCASATGPGRDTEAFFGQGTRLTVV.

The chain joins TRBV28 to TRBJ2-5; D is unclear. The CDR3 has 10 residues. The V gene's germline CDR1 is MDHEN and CDR2 SYDVKM. The V and J ends lost 8 bases and 5 bases respectively, with 6 bases between them. CDR3 sequence (DNA): TGTGCCAGCTCACGGGAGACCCAGTACTTC. Encoded protein: CASSRETQYF.

The chain's CDR3 is CASSEYPVGGDEKLFF. As DNA, the CDR3 is TGTGCCAGCAGTGAATATCCTGTCGGGGGAGATGAAAAACTGTTTTTT. V is TRBV25-1 and J is TRBJ1-4, with D perhaps matching TRBD1 (5 bases). The CDR3 totals 16 residues. The V end lost 0 bases, the J end lost 6 bases, and 14 bases lay between the germline ends. The germline gives CDR1 MGHDK, CDR2 SYGVNS.

In DNA form, the CDR3 reads TGTGCCAGTAGTTTCAGGGGAAGTAACTATGGCTACACCTTC. Encoded protein: CASSFRGSNYGYTF. The genes are TRBV19 and TRBJ1-2, with a weak D call TRBD1 (6 bases). CDR1 LNHDA and CDR2 SQIVND come from the germline V gene (reference sequence). The ends were cut back, 5 bases at V and 1 base at J, with 11 bases in the middle. The CDR3 is 14 residues long.

The rearrangement joins TRBV5-5 to TRBJ1-1; possibly TRBD1 for D (5 bases). Trimming pared 0 bases from V and 4 bases from J, leaving 13 bases between. The CDR3 totals 15 residues. The germline CDR1 and CDR2 sequences are SGHKS and YYEKEE (reference sequence). The DNA of the CDR3 is TGTGCCAGCAGCTTGGATGGGGTGGGGCCCACTGAAGCTTTCTTT. Protein product: CASSLDGVGPTEAFF.

The chain uses TRBV7-2 and TRBJ2-2; a weak D match, TRBD2 (5 bases). This CDR3 has 15 residues. Trimming shortened V by 0 bases and J by 2 bases, and 7 bases separated the two germline ends. Germline-derived CDR1 and CDR2 are SGHTA and FQGNSA. The CDR3 sequence: CASSLAGSNTGELFF. CDR3 bases: TGTGCCAGCAGCTTAGCGGGGAGTAACACCGGGGAGCTGTTTTTT.

The rearrangement links TRBV19 to TRBJ1-2; possibly TRBD1 for D (6 bases). V was shortened by 7 bases and J by 7 bases, with 25 bases between the two germline ends. Per the germline V gene, CDR1 is LNHDA and CDR2 is SQIVND (reference sequence). There are 16 residues in the CDR3. CDR3 sequence reads: CASTPALDRPGSGYTF. The CDR3 DNA sequence: TGTGCCAGTACCCCAGCTTTAGACAGGCCGGGGTCTGGCTACACCTTC.

V is TRBV6-4 and J is TRBJ1-2; TRBD1 matches at 7 bases. The V and J ends lost 6 bases and 2 bases, in that order; junction bases with no gene match: 12. The CDR3 extends over 16 amino acids. Germline CDR1 is MRHNA and CDR2 is SNTAGT. The CDR3 nucleotides are TGTGCCAGCAGCGCCGACTGGACAGGATTCAACTATGGCTACACCTTC. It is translated as CASSADWTGFNYGYTF.

V usage is TRBV18 and J usage is TRBJ1-4, with 10 bases fitting TRBD1. The length of the CDR3 is 14 residues. The germline V gene encodes CDR1 KGHSH and CDR2 LQKENI. With V trimmed by 6 bases and J by 6 bases, 4 bases remained unmatched. CDR3 loop: CASSLGTGDEKLFF. CDR3 in DNA: TGTGCCAGCTCCCTCGGGACAGGGGATGAAAAACTGTTTTTT.

The chain has TRBV11-1 and TRBJ2-2, with D perhaps TRBD1 (5 bases). This CDR3 has 13 residues. Germline V gene lookup returns CDR1 SGHAT and CDR2 FQDESV (reference sequence). V gave up 8 bases and J gave up 6 bases, with 13 bases separating them. CDR3 DNA sequence: TGTGCCAGCCTCAAAGGGGCTGCCGGGGAGCTGTTTTTT. As protein: CASLKGAAGELFF.

The chain combines TRBV7-2 with TRBJ2-3; 13 bases are shared with TRBD2. V gave up 5 bases and J gave up 4 bases; unmatched junction bases: 6. Germline values: CDR1 SGHTA, CDR2 FQGNSA. This CDR3 has 16 amino acids. The chain's CDR3 is CASSVLAGGFADTQYF. In DNA, the CDR3 is TGTGCCAGCAGCGTACTAGCGGGGGGGTTCGCAGATACGCAGTATTTT. Variable domain in full (rest from reference TRBV7-2 and TRBJ2-3): GAGVSQSPSNKVTEKGKDVELRCDPISGHTALYWYRQSLGQGLEFLIYFQGNSAPDKSGLPSDRFSAERTGGSVSTLTIQRTQQEDSAVYLCASSVLAGGFADTQYFGPGTRLTVL.

This chain connects TRBV14 to TRBJ2-1, with TRBD2 matching over 7 bases. V shed 5 bases, J shed 4 bases, and the junction held 14 bases outside the gene matches. The germline V gene encodes CDR1 SGHDN and CDR2 FVKESK. This CDR3 has 17 amino acids. CDR3 in amino acids: CASSFRGGGGLYNEQFF. Here the CDR3 DNA reads TGTGCCAGCAGCTTCCGCGGCGGGGGAGGGCTTTACAATGAGCAGTTCTTC.

This sequence joins TRBV18 and TRBJ1-6; possibly TRBD1 for D (6 bases). Trimming took 3 bases from V and 6 from J, leaving 15 bases between them. CDR3 length: 16 amino acids. The germline gives CDR1 KGHSH, CDR2 LQKENI. The CDR3 coding sequence is TGTGCCAGCTCACCGATCGCCCGACAGGTTAATTCACCCCTCCACTTT. Translation gives CASSPIARQVNSPLHF.

The chain carries TRBV30 and TRBJ2-7, with 7 bases matching TRBD1. Losses at the gene ends were 5 bases for V and 3 bases for J; bases not matched to a gene: 4. CDR3 length: 12 amino acids. Germline V gene data show CDR1 as GTSNPN and CDR2 as SVGIG (reference sequence). The CDR3 spells CAWGRDSYEQYF. The CDR3 DNA sequence: TGTGCCTGGGGACGGGACAGCTACGAGCAGTACTTC.

This chain uses TRBV7-2 with TRBJ2-7; 12 bases agree with TRBD2. Germline CDR1 is SGHTA and CDR2 is FQGNSA. The CDR3 has 14 amino acids. With 7 bases clipped from V and 3 bases from J, the junction kept 4 bases outside the gene matches. The CDR3 loop reads CASTTTSGGYEQYF. DNA for the CDR3: TGTGCCAGCACCACGACTAGCGGGGGCTACGAGCAGTACTTC. Looking up the rest from reference TRBV7-2 and TRBJ2-7 gives the full variable domain: GAGVSQSPSNKVTEKGKDVELRCDPISGHTALYWYRQSLGQGLEFLIYFQGNSAPDKSGLPSDRFSAERTGGSVSTLTIQRTQQEDSAVYLCASTTTSGGYEQYFGPGTRLTVT.

The chain employs TRBV5-4 and TRBJ2-2, with D unclear. V was pared by 4 bases and J by 7 bases, with 14 bases between. The CDR3 loop spans 14 amino acids. CDR1 is SGHNT, CDR2 YYREEE, per germline (reference sequence). CDR3 sequence: CASSLPPPGGELFF. Here the CDR3 DNA reads TGTGCCAGCAGCCTCCCACCCCCGGGCGGGGAGCTGTTTTTT.

V and J are TRBV18 and TRBJ1-1, with D uncertain. Germline-derived CDR1 and CDR2 are KGHSH and LQKENI. The V end lost 2 bases, the J end lost 2 bases, and 9 bases lay between the germline ends. The CDR3 is 14 amino acids. CDR3 sequence (DNA): TGTGCCAGCTCACCAGGGGAGAAAAACACTGAAGCTTTCTTT. Translated: CASSPGEKNTEAFF. The full variable domain, rest sourced from reference TRBV18 and TRBJ1-1, is NAGVMQNPRHLVRRRGQEARLRCSPMKGHSHVYWYRQLPEEGLKFMVYLQKENIIDESGMPKERFSAEFPKEGPSILRIQQVVRGDSAAYFCASSPGEKNTEAFFGQGTRLTVV.

The CDR3 sequence is CASRDRGGYEQYF. The CDR3, as DNA: TGTGCCAGCAGAGACAGGGGCGGCTACGAGCAGTACTTC. The chain recombines TRBV7-2 with TRBJ2-7; 8 bases map to TRBD1. In germline, CDR1 is SGHTA, CDR2 FQGNSA. Trimming took 6 bases from V and 3 from J; bases not matched to a gene: 4. The CDR3 extends over 13 amino acids.

The V and J genes are TRBV7-3 and TRBJ1-3; D gene unclear. This CDR3 spans 15 amino acids. Germline CDR1 is SGHTA and CDR2 is FQGTGA. With 6 bases removed from V and 0 bases from J, the gap between germline ends came to 12 bases. The CDR3 is CASSLGSSSGNTIYF. As DNA, the CDR3 is TGTGCCAGCAGTCTCGGGAGTTCCTCTGGAAACACCATATATTTT.